This TCR beta chain was documented in a study of blood T cell repertoires in COVID-19. Looking at the study overall: The origin of the acute and convalescent COVID-19 samples was the United States, Italy and Spain.

As handled by the study authors: Nucleated cell counts were estimated from reference gene primer amplification. Profiled with immunoSEQ multiplex PCR; TCRdb holds only in-frame clones, not every one. V and J calls and clone size follow that table, whereas D and trimming were derived from the DNA. The table lists under 300,000 clones, nearly 90% of them singletons. V was cut by 6 bases and J by 2 bases, with 5 bases left in between. The CDR3 has 11 amino acids. The receptor was isolated from a woman aged 40 to 49 who had recovered from COVID-19. The rearrangement links TRBV6-7 to TRBJ2-7; D is unclear. TRBV6-7 is designated an ORF whose function remains uncertain. What was sequenced was peripheral blood. CDR3: CASSPTYEQYV. The CDR3 DNA is TGTGCCAGCAGCCCTACCTACGAGCAGTACGTC.